This T cell receptor (beta chain) was sequenced during a study of blood T cells in healthy people across ages. Study outcomes and limitations: Among T cells, TCR beta diversity per million cells dropped roughly linearly as age rose. Strong correlation was found linking TCR beta diversity to naive T cell percentage.

V shed 0 bases and J 5 bases; nucleotides not matched to a gene: 14. The V gene's germline CDR1 is MGHRA and CDR2 YSYEKL. The CDR3 extends over 18 amino acids. On this clonotype itself: Its target is unknown.

Primers used in a second PCR of roughly 6 to 11 cycles were a sample-barcoded 5' primer and a J-beta primer mix. Unique molecular identifiers of 12 random nucleotides labeled each cDNA. Per-sample output comprised a minimum of 2.5 million paired-end reads containing CDR3. TCRdb recomputed calls from the 5' RACE reads with MiXCR, one row per CDR3 protein. Of some 1.5 million distinct CDR3 sequences listed, under 55% are singletons. The chain links TRBV4-1 to TRBJ1-2; 8 bases line up with TRBD1. The specimen was blood. The clonotype comes from a woman between 18 and 29 years old in good health. The CDR3 coding sequence is TGCGCCAGCAGCCAAGATGGCCGGACAGGGAGAATGGGATATGGCTACACCTTC. This gives the protein CASSQDGRTGRMGYGYTF.